This TCR beta chain was documented in a study of OX40 agonist ivuxolimab in advanced cancers. Whole-study results and caveats: Part of the nonresponder group also had normalized T-cell clonal expansion that was low.

Here immunoSEQ multiplex PCR was the method, and the copy in TCRdb shows in-frame clones only, minus some. The data contain 55,000 to 60,000 clones, roughly 80% of them seen just once; the ten biggest clones take up about 2.7%. Germline values: CDR1 MNHEY, CDR2 SMNVEV (reference sequence). The CDR3 sequence is 13 residues long. The V segment lost 8 bases and the J segment 6 bases; nucleotides outside the gene matches: 7. With regard to this clone: The antigen is unknown.

The TCR originated in an adult with an advanced solid tumor such as melanoma, head and neck, liver or kidney cancer. Sample: CD4+ or CD8+ T cells sorted from blood, taken in a trial of the OX40 agonist ivuxolimab. This chain links TRBV27 with TRBJ2-4, with 7 positions matching TRBD1. In DNA, the CDR3 is TGTGCCAGCCGGGACAGCCTTATAAACATTCAGTACTTC. This codes for CASRDSLINIQYF.